The 15 T cell receptor beta chains below were found in one sample sequenced in a study of T cell repertoires in cytomegalovirus infection. TCRdb reprocessed the reads via MiXCR and lists one record per CDR3 protein. The table lists 560,000 or so distinct CDR3 sequences, 16% of them singletons. Source material: CD8+ T cells from PBMCs. The origin of the receptors is a human donor in good health (CMV status not recorded). Some clones in this sample may be carry-over from other donors' samples.

The chain is built from TRBV30 and TRBJ2-1; 11 bases match TRBD2. V lost 4 bases, J lost 12 bases, and 5 bases stayed unmatched. Looked up from germline, CDR1 is GTSNPN and CDR2 is SVGIG (reference sequence). There are 12 residues in the CDR3. The CDR3, as DNA: TGTGCCTGGACCCCTCTAGCGGGGGGGCAGTTCTTC. This encodes CAWTPLAGGQFF.

The chain couples TRBV19 to TRBJ1-5, with D unclear. The V and J ends lost 9 bases and 7 bases respectively, with 13 bases between them. Germline-derived CDR1 and CDR2 are LNHDA and SQIVND (reference sequence). This CDR3 region has 12 residues. The CDR3 nucleotides read TGTGCCAGCGCTCTCCAAGGCCAGCCCCAGCATTTT. Amino acid sequence: CASALQGQPQHF.

This clonotype has ten or more counts. The chain links TRBV5-6 to TRBJ2-7; weak D call: TRBD1 (6 bases). The V end was cut by 0 bases, the J end by 5 bases, with 15 bases between. Germline V CDR1 and CDR2: SGHDT, YYEEEE. The CDR3 loop spans 15 amino acids. The DNA of the CDR3 is TGTGCCAGCAGCTTGGGTATCCTAACAGGGAACGAGCAGTACTTC. It encodes CASSLGILTGNEQYF.

This chain links TRBV19 with TRBJ1-5; tentatively, D is TRBD1 (5 bases). V was shortened by 6 bases and J by 3 bases, with 12 bases between the two germline ends. CDR1 and CDR2 from the germline V gene are LNHDA and SQIVND (reference sequence). There are 14 residues in the CDR3. The CDR3 protein is CASRFWGPNQPQHF. The DNA of the CDR3 is TGTGCCAGTAGATTTTGGGGACCCAATCAGCCCCAGCATTTT.

This clonotype was seen repeatedly, ten times or more. The chain uses TRBV7-2 and TRBJ2-3; D uncertain. CDR1 is SGHTA, CDR2 FQGNSA, per germline. V shed 5 bases and J shed 2 bases, with 17 bases lying between them. The CDR3 spans 16 residues. CDR3 protein: CASSILGGALTDTQYF. The CDR3 DNA reads TGTGCCAGCAGCATACTCGGCGGAGCCCTCACAGATACGCAGTATTTT.

This clonotype was seen a handful of times. The chain combines TRBV27 with TRBJ2-7; TRBD2 aligns across 10 bases. Germline-derived CDR1 and CDR2 are MNHEY and SMNVEV (reference sequence). V was pared by 2 bases and J by 5 bases, with 3 bases of the junction left unmatched. This CDR3 spans 14 amino acids. Written as DNA, the CDR3 is TGTGCCAGCAGTTTAGGTGGGACTAGCGACGAGCAGTACTTC. Translated: CASSLGGTSDEQYF.

This clonotype was detected ten times or more. The J gene is TRBJ2-7, the V gene TRBV7-6; TRBD1 matches at 7 bases. Germline V gives CDR1 SGHVS, CDR2 FNYEAQ. The length of the CDR3 is 14 residues. The V gene end was trimmed by 3 bases and the J gene end by 5 bases; junction bases not matched to a gene: 7. The CDR3 spells CASSLAGGIHEQYF. DNA of the CDR3: TGTGCCAGCAGCTTGGCAGGGGGAATCCACGAGCAGTACTTC.

This clonotype has a handful of counts. This chain connects TRBV6-1 to TRBJ2-7, with TRBD2 identical over 12 bases. This CDR3 region has 14 residues. Losses at the gene ends were 5 bases for V and 7 bases for J; bases not matched to a gene: 6. CDR1 MNHNS and CDR2 SASEGT come from the germline V gene. The CDR3 coding sequence is TGTGCCAGCAGTCCACTAGCGGGAGGTTGGGAGCAGTACTTC. Its translation is CASSPLAGGWEQYF.

This clonotype was seen repeatedly, ten times or more. The CDR3 nucleotides read TGTGCCAGCAGTGGTGTCGGGACAGTAAGAACAGATACGCAGTATTTT. Protein product: CASSGVGTVRTDTQYF. The chain combines TRBV2 with TRBJ2-3; 7 bases match TRBD1. From germline, CDR1 is SNHLY and CDR2 FYNNEI. The V and J ends lost 4 bases and 3 bases, in that order; junction bases with no gene match: 10. CDR3 length equals 16 residues.

This clonotype was observed at least ten times. The chain joins TRBV27 to TRBJ1-1; 7 bases agree with TRBD1. The germline CDR1 and CDR2 sequences are MNHEY and SMNVEV (reference sequence). The CDR3 spans 13 residues. Trimming cost V 5 bases and J 5 bases; bases outside gene matches: 5. The CDR3 DNA reads as TGTGCCAGCAGTCGGTCGACAGGGACTGAAGCTTTCTTT. Translated: CASSRSTGTEAFF.

This clonotype was recorded at least ten times. The V gene is TRBV12-3 or TRBV12-4, the J gene TRBJ2-2; 8 positions agree with TRBD2. V trimming: 7 bases; J trimming: 7 bases; junction bases outside the gene matches: 8. CDR3 size: 14 residues. Here the CDR3 reads CASNWAGGHGELFF. The CDR3 nucleotides are TGTGCCAGCAATTGGGCGGGGGGCCACGGGGAGCTGTTTTTT.

This clonotype was found many times. The gene calls are TRBV6-2 or TRBV6-3 and TRBJ2-1, with a possible D match to TRBD1 (6 bases). The V end lost 2 bases, the J end lost 8 bases, and 19 bases lay between the germline ends. The CDR3 has 16 residues. The germline V gene encodes CDR1 MNHEY and CDR2 SVGEGT. CDR3 coding DNA: TGTGCCAGCAGTTACGTTTGGGCAGGGGTCGGGGATGAGCAGTTCTTC. Its protein product is CASSYVWAGVGDEQFF.

This clonotype turned up a few times. This sequence joins TRBV20-1 and TRBJ2-1; TRBD1 is a possible D gene (6 bases). V gave up 3 bases and J gave up 5 bases, with 11 bases separating them. The CDR3 consists of 13 residues. Germline assignment: CDR1 DFQATT and CDR2 SNEGSKA (reference sequence). The DNA of the CDR3 is TGCAGTGCTAGTTCAGGGGCCCACAATGAGCAGTTCTTC. This translates into CSASSGAHNEQFF.

This clonotype came up a few times. The gene calls are TRBV2 and TRBJ2-2; 7 bases agree with TRBD1. Looked up from germline, CDR1 is SNHLY and CDR2 is FYNNEI. The J segment lost 2 bases and the V segment lost 7 bases, leaving 10 bases of the junction unmatched. This CDR3 has 16 residues. This chain's CDR3 is CASIRTDRDNTGELFF. Here the CDR3 DNA reads TGTGCCAGCATTAGGACAGACAGGGATAACACCGGGGAGCTGTTTTTT. Full variable domain (outside the CDR3, taken from reference TRBV2 and TRBJ2-2): EPEVTQTPSHQVTQMGQEVILRCVPISNHLYFYWYRQILGQKVEFLVSFYNNEISEKSEIFDDQFSVERPDGSNFTLKIRSTKLEDSAMYFCASIRTDRDNTGELFFGEGSRLTVL.

The gene calls are TRBV13 and TRBJ1-2; the D is unclear. Germline-derived CDR1 and CDR2 are PRHDT and FYEKMQ (reference sequence). The V and J ends lost 0 bases and 5 bases respectively, with 22 bases between them. The CDR3 length is 18 residues. This chain's CDR3 is CASSLGRGRPLEGYGYTF. CDR3 in DNA: TGTGCCAGCAGCTTAGGCCGAGGCAGGCCTCTTGAAGGTTATGGCTACACCTTC.